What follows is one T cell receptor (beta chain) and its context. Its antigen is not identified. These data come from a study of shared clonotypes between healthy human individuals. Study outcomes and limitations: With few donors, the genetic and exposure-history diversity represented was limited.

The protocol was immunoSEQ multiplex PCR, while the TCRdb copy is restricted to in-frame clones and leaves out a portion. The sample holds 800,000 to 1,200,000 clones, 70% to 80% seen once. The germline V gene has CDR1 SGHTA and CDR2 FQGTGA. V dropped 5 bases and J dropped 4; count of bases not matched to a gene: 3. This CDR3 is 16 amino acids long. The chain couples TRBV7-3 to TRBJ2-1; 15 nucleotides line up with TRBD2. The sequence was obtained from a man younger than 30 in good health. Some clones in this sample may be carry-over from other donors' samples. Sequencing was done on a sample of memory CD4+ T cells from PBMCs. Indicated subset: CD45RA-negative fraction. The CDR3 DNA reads TGTGCCAGCAGCCGCGGGACTAGCGGGAGGTACAATGAGCAGTTCTTC. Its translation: CASSRGTSGRYNEQFF.